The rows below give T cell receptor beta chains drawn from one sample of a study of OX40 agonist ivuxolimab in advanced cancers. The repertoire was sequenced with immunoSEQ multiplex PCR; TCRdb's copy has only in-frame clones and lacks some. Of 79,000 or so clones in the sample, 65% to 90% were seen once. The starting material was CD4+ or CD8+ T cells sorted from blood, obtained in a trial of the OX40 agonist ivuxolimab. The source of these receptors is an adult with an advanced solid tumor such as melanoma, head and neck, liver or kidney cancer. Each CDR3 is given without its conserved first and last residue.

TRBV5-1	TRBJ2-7	ASSFGTGNYEQY
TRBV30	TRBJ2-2	AWSRLAEGELF
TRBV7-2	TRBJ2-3	ASRRLAGSNTQY
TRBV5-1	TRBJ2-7	ASSLEGTYEQY
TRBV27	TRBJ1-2	ASKQASNYGYT
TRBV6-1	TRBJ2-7	ASSEFKGSYEQY
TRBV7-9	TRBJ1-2	ASSLESYGYT
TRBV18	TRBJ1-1	ASSPNYRDPEAF
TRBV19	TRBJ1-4	ASTPWHSEGEKLF
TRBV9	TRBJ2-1	ASTPSGGYNEQF
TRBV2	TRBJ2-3	ASIQGSDTQY
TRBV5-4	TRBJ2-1	ASSLRTITYNEQF
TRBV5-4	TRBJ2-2	ASSSDRGRNTGELF
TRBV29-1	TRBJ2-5	SAGRGGGAETQY
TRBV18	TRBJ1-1	ASSSRREAF
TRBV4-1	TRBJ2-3	ASSRAGQLDTQY
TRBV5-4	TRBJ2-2	ASSLVGREVGELF
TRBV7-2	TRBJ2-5	ASSYSGVQETQY
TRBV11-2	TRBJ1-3	ASSLNRANTIY
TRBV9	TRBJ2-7	ASSVGQAIDLYEQY
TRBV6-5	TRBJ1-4	ASRRDSVNEKLF
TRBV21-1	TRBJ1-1	ASTGTGILNTEAF
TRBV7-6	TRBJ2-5	ASSPHQETQY
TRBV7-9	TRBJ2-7	ASTSDRGSYEQY
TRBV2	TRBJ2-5	ASSEVVGPQY
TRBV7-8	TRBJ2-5	ASSLAPRTSTWETQY
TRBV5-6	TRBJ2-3	ASSSWGVGADTQY
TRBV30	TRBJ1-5	AWSETGPQH
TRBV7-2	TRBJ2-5	ASSFPTSGGETQY
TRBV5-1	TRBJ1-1	ASSFEGRTEAF
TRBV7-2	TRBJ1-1	ASSFPTGPAF
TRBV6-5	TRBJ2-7	ASSRFGGYEQY
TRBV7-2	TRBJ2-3	ASSSGTGVDTQY
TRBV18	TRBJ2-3	ASSPPRGEGTDTQY
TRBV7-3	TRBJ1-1	ASSSDTNTEAF
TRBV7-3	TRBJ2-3	ASSLTGGFTDTQY
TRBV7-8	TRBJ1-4	ASSLGGRGGRARKKNEKLF
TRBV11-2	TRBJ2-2	ASSPDRFTGELF
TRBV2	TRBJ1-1	ASSDSNTEAF
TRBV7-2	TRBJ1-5	ASSLGFTGGGQPQH
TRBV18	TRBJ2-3	ASLSDSSSTDTQY
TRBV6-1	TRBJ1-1	ASRLRPLDTEAF
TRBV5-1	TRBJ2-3	ASSQGTSTDTQY
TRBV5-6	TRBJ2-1	ASSLLGAQDNEQF
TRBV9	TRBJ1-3	ASSEGLNGNTIY
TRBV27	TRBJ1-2	ASSWSGYT
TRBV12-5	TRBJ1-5	ASGIRDTYNQPQH
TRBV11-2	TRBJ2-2	ASSHTGELF
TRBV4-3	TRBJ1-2	ASSQDTGLGGYT
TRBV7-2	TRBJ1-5	ASSFGSQPQH
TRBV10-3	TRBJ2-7	AISEWQGRYEQY
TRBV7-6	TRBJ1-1	ASRSRGAGTEAF
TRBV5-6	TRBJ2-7	ASSLWTGPSMEQY